The following is a TCR beta chain sequence with its context. Its matching antigen is unknown. Trimming pared 2 bases from V and 5 bases from J, leaving 20 bases between. Per germline, CDR1 SGHRS and CDR2 YFSETQ. The CDR3 extends over 16 amino acids. The data originate from a study of glioma-infiltrating T cells after dendritic cell vaccination. General study results and limits: Patients with more pretreatment TILs had longer time to progression and survival.

The immunoSEQ assay amplified TCRB CDR3 from up to roughly 2 ug DNA. The assay was immunoSEQ multiplex PCR, and TCRdb's table has in-frame clones only and misses some. The sample has roughly 47,000 clones, roughly 87% seen once. The chain combines TRBV5-1 with TRBJ2-7; the D gene is possibly TRBD2 (6 bases). Sequencing was performed on blood, taken before dendritic cell vaccination. The TCR was taken from a human donor with glioblastoma. CDR3 sequence: CASSFRAGRVSDEQYF. The CDR3 DNA is TGCGCCAGCAGCTTCCGGGCGGGAAGGGTTTCGGACGAGCAGTACTTC.